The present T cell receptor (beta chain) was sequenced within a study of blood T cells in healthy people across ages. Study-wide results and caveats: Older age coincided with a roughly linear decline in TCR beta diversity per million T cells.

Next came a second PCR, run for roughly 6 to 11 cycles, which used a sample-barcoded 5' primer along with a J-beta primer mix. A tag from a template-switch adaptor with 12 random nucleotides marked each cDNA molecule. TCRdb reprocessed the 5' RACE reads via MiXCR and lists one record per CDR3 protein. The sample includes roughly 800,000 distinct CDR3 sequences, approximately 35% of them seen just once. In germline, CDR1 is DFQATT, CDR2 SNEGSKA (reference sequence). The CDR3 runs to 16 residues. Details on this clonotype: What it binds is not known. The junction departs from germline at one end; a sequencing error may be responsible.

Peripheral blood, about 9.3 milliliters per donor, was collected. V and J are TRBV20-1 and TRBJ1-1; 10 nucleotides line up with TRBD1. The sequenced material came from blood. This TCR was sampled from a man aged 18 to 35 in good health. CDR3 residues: CSARPGSGTGVTGAFF. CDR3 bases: TGCAGTGCCCGGCCGGGTTCAGGGACAGGGGTCACTGGAGCTTTCTTT.